The T cell receptor beta chain under discussion was sequenced for a study of blood T cell repertoires in COVID-19. In the authors' methods: For nucleated cells, counts were estimated from reference gene primer amplification. Sequenced by immunoSEQ multiplex PCR; TCRdb stores in-frame clones only, minus some. V, J and clone size are those of that table, while D and trimming were read from the DNA. The sample records tens of thousands of clones, just over 85% being singletons. Trimming cost V 2 bases and J 7 bases; bases outside gene matches: 1. CDR1 LGHDT and CDR2 YNNKEL come from the germline V gene (reference sequence). This CDR3 spans 14 amino acids.

This clonotype was sampled from a woman older than 75 with active or convalescent COVID-19. J is TRBJ1-6 and V is TRBV3-1 (or the pseudogene TRBV3-2); 8 bases align to TRBD1. Sequencing used peripheral blood. The CDR3 spells CASSQRQGNSPLHF. CDR3 DNA: TGTGCCAGCAGCCAAAGACAGGGGAATTCACCCCTCCACTTT.